This is a list of T cell receptor beta chains from one sample in a study of long-term antiretroviral therapy in people with HIV. Assay used: immunoSEQ multiplex PCR; TCRdb lists only in-frame clones, some missing. The repertoire holds roughly 28,000 clones, with around nine tenths as singletons. Here the sequenced sample was unsorted PBMCs, taken 1.8 years after starting antiretroviral therapy. These receptors came from a woman aged 18-30 years with HIV. CDR3s include the opening cysteine and the closing phenylalanine or tryptophan. D genes are given only for firm matches. Not all rows give a size; the values are once, few, many and, for expanded clones, a class.

TGTGCCAGCAGCTTAGGGGTAGCGAGCAATGAGCAGTTCTTC	CASSLGVASNEQFF	TRBJ2-1	-	-	TRBV7-2
TGCGCCAGCAGTGAGGCGGGATTGGAGACCCAGTACTTC	CASSEAGLETQYF	TRBJ2-5	-	-	TRBV10-1
TGTGCCAGCAGTTTTGACAGGGGGAATTCACCCCTCCACTTT	CASSFDRGNSPLHF	TRBJ1-6	-	TRBD1	TRBV27
TGTGCCAGCAGCTCCGAAGGGGGGAGAACTAGTACCGGGGAGCTGTTTTTT	CASSSEGGRTSTGELFF	TRBJ2-2	-	-	TRBV7-3
TGTGCCAGCAGCTCTTTCGGGGGAGGGAAAGGACAGCCCCAGCATTTT	CASSSFGGGKGQPQHF	TRBJ1-5	few	-	TRBV5-4
TGTGCTATACTGGGAGGAAATCAGCCCCAGCATTTT	CAILGGNQPQHF	TRBJ1-5	-	-	TRBV28
TGTGCCAGTTCCCGACTAGCGGTTCCCACCGGGGAGCTGTTTTTT	CASSRLAVPTGELFF	TRBJ2-2	-	TRBD2	TRBV19
TGTGCCAGCAGTCTCAAAACAGGGTTGGGCTTCTACGAGCAGTACTTC	CASSLKTGLGFYEQYF	TRBJ2-7	-	-	TRBV7-2
TGCGCCAGCAGCTTGTCGGTTGGGGCGGCAGAGAACAATGAGCAGTTCTTC	CASSLSVGAAENNEQFF	TRBJ2-1	-	-	TRBV5-1
TGTGCCAGCAGCCCCAACACTGGGGGGAACCAAGAGACCCAGTACTTC	CASSPNTGGNQETQYF	TRBJ2-5	-	-	TRBV11-3
TGTGCCAGCAGCTTAAGGCGGGCTGATACGCAGTATTTT	CASSLRRADTQYF	TRBJ2-3	once	-	TRBV7-3
TGTGCCACCGGAAACCCCAAGGAGGGCCATTACAATGAGCAGTTCTTC	CATGNPKEGHYNEQFF	TRBJ2-1	-	-	TRBV13
TGCGCCAGCACCGCAACAGGGATCTCTGAAGCTTTCTTT	CASTATGISEAFF	TRBJ1-1	once	-	TRBV5-1
TGTGCCAGCAGCGTAGCAGTCAGCGGGACATCAGATACGCAGTATTTT	CASSVAVSGTSDTQYF	TRBJ2-3	-	-	TRBV9
TGTGCCAGCAGTTTGGTATCGGGACAGGTAGTAGTATTTCGGGAGGGAGCTGAAGCTTTCTTT	CASSLVSGQVVVFREGAEAFF	TRBJ1-1	-	TRBD1	TRBV28
TGTGCCAGCAGTCCTTGGACTAGCGGGAGTTCCGGCTACGAGCAGTACTTC	CASSPWTSGSSGYEQYF	TRBJ2-7	-	TRBD2	TRBV2
TGTGCCAGCAGCGTAGACGGGACTAGCTCTTACGAGCAGTACTTC	CASSVDGTSSYEQYF	TRBJ2-7	-	TRBD2	TRBV9
TGTGCCAGCAGTAACAACTGGCGTATACAAAGTCGGGCCAACGTCCTGACTTTC	CASSNNWRIQSRANVLTF	TRBJ2-6	-	-	TRBV6-7
TGTGCCAGCAGTGGGAGGCTCTACGAGCAGTACTTC	CASSGRLYEQYF	TRBJ2-7	-	-	TRBV6-6
TGTGCCAGCAGCGTAGCGGTCGGACTCGGGAGGGGTTCCTACAATGAGCAGTTCTTC	CASSVAVGLGRGSYNEQFF	TRBJ2-1	once	TRBD2	TRBV9
TGTGCCAGCAGCTTTAGAGAGGAGCCCCAGCATTTT	CASSFREEPQHF	TRBJ1-5	-	-	TRBV7-8
TGTGCCAGCAGTGATGGGGGTACAGCTTTCTTT	CASSDGGTAFF	TRBJ1-1	-	-	TRBV6-4
TGTGCCAGCTCACCAGCCCGGGACGGAATGAACACTGAAGCTTTCTTT	CASSPARDGMNTEAFF	TRBJ1-1	once	-	TRBV18
TGTGCCAGCAGTGGGAGACAGGTTACGAACACTGAAGCTTTCTTT	CASSGRQVTNTEAFF	TRBJ1-1	-	-	TRBV27